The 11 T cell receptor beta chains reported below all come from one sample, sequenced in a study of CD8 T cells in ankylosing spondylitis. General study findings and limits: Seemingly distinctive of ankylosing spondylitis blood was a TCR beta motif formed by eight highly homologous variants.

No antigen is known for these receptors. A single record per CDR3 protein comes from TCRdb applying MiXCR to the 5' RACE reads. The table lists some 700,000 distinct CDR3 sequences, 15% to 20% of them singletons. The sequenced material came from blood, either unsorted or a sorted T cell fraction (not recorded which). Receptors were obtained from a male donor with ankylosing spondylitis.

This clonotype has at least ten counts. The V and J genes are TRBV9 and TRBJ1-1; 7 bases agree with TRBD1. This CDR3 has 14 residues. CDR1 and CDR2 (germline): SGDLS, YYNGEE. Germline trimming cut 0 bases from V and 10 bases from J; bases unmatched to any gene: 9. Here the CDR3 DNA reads TGTGCCAGCAGCGTAGTGGGACAGTCAGCCCGAGCTTTCTTT. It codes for CASSVVGQSARAFF.

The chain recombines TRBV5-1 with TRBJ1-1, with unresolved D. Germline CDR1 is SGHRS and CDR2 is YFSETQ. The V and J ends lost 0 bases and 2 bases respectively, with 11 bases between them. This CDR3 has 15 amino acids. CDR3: CASSLGTLLNTEAFF. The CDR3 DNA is TGCGCCAGCAGCTTGGGGACTTTATTAAACACTGAAGCTTTCTTT.

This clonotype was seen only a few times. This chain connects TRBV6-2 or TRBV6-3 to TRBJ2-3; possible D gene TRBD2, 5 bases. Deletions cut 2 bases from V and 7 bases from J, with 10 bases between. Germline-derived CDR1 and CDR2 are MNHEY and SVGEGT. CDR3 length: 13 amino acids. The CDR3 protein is CASSYVGDNTQYF. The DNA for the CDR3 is TGTGCCAGCAGTTACGTGGGAGACAATACGCAGTATTTT.

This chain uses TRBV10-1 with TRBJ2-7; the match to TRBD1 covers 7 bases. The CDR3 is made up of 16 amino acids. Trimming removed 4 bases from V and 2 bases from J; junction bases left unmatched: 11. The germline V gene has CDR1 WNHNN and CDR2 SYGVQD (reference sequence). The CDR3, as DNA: TGCGCCAGCAGTGGCCGGACAGGCCTGAATGCCTACGAGCAGTACTTC. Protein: CASSGRTGLNAYEQYF.

This CDR3 is CASSLWEKANVLTF. The CDR3 nucleotides are TGTGCCAGCAGTTTATGGGAGAAGGCCAACGTCCTGACTTTC. The chain recombines TRBV27 with TRBJ2-6; tentatively, D is TRBD2 (5 bases). Germline V gives CDR1 MNHEY, CDR2 SMNVEV (reference sequence). V lost 1 base and J lost 6, with 7 bases in between. This CDR3 is 14 amino acids long.

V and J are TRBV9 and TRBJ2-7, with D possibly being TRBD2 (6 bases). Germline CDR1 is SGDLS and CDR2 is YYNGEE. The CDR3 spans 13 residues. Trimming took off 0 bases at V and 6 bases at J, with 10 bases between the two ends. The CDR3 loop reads CASSVAPGSEQYF. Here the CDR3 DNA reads TGTGCCAGCAGCGTAGCCCCCGGGAGCGAGCAGTACTTC.

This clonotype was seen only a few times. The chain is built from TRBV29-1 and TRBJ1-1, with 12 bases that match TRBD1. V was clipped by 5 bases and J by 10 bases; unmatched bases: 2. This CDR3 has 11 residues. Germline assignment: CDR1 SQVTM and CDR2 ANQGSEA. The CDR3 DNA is TGCAGCGTTAGGGACAGGGGGCCAGCTTTCTTT. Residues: CSVRDRGPAFF.

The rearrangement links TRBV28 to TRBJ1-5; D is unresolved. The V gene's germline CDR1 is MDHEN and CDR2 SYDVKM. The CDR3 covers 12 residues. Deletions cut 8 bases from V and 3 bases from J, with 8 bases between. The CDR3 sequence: CASGKINQPQHF. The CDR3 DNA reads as TGTGCCAGCGGCAAAATCAATCAGCCCCAGCATTTT.

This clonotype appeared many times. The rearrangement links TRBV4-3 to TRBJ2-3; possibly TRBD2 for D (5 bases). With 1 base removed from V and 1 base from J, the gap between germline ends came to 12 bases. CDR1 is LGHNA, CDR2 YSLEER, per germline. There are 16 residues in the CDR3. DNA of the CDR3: TGCGCCAGCAGCCAAGGTTCTGGAGGCCGCACAGATACGCAGTATTTT. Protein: CASSQGSGGRTDTQYF.

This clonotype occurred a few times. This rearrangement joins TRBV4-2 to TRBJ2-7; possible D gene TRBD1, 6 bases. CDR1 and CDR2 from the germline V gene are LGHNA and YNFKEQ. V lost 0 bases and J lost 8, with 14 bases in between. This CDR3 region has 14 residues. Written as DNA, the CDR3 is TGTGCCAGCAGCCAAGATCCCGGACAGAAACAGCAGTACTTC. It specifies CASSQDPGQKQQYF.

The DNA for the CDR3 is TGCGCCAGCAGCGGGTCGGGGGGGGGCACTGAAGCTTTCTTT. It yields the protein CASSGSGGGTEAFF. The chain employs TRBV4-1 and TRBJ1-1; D is perhaps TRBD1 (5 bases). The germline V gene encodes CDR1 MGHRA and CDR2 YSYEKL. The CDR3 runs 14 residues. V lost 5 bases and J 4 bases, leaving 14 bases between the germline ends.